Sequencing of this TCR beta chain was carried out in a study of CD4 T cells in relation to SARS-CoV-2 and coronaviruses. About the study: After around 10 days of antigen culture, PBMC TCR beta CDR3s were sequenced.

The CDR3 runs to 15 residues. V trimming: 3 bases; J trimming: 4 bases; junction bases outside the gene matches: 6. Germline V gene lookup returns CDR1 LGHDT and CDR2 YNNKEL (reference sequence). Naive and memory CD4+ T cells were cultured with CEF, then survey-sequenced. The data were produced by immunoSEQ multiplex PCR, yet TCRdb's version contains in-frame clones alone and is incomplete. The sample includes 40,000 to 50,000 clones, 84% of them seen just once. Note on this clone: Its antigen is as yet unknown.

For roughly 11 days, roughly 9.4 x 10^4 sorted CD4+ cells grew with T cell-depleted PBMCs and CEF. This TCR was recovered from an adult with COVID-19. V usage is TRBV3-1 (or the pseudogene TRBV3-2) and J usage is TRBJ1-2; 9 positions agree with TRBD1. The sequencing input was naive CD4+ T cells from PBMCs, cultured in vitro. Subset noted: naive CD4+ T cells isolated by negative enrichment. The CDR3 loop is CASSHRDRDIYGYTF. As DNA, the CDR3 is TGTGCCAGCAGCCACCGGGACAGGGATATCTATGGCTACACCTTC.